The clone carrying this TCR beta chain was found once. The antigen is not known. The data originate from a study of OX40 agonist ivuxolimab in advanced cancers. The CDR3 consists of 15 residues. The V end lost 9 bases, the J end lost 0 bases, and 17 bases lay between the germline ends. Germline assignment: CDR1 SGHAT and CDR2 FQDESV (reference sequence). TCRdb's copy holds only in-frame clones and misses some; the assay was immunoSEQ multiplex PCR. The sample lists about 76,000 clones, roughly 80% seen once, with roughly 1.9% in the top ten. The study, taken as a whole, reports: The specificity for antigen of the expanded peripheral T cells was not determined. Those patients achieving a partial response at 0.1-3.0 mg/kg showed among the lowest clonal expansion. Dosing at 0.1 to 3.0 mg/kg was accompanied by clonal expansion of CD4+ and CD8+ blood T cells by week 6.

V usage is TRBV11-1 and J usage is TRBJ2-5; D might be TRBD1 or TRBD2, each matching 6 bases. This clonotype was obtained from an adult with an advanced solid tumor such as melanoma, head and neck, liver or kidney cancer. The sequenced sample was CD4+ or CD8+ T cells sorted from blood, obtained in a trial of the OX40 agonist ivuxolimab. The CDR3 region is CARSPGGSYQETQYF. The CDR3, as DNA: TGTGCCAGAAGCCCCGGGGGCTCGTACCAAGAGACCCAGTACTTC.